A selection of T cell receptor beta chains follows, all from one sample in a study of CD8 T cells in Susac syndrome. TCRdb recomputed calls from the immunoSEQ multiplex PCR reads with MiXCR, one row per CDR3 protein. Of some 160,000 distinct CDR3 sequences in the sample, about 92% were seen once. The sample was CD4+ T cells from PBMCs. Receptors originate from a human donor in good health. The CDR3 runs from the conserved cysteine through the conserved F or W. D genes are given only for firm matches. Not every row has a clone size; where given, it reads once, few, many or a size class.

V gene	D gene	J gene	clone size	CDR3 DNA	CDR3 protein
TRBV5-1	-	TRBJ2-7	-	TGCGCCAGCAGCGGCCGGGACACCTACTACGAGCAGTACTTC	CASSGRDTYYEQYF
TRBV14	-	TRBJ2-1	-	TGTGCCAGCAGCCTCTGGCCCCTCGGGACCCAGAATGAGCAGTTCTTC	CASSLWPLGTQNEQFF
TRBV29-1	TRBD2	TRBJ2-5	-	TGCAGCGTTGGGCGGACTAGCGGGGGTGAGACCCAGTACTTC	CSVGRTSGGETQYF
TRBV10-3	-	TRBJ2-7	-	TGTGCCACAACCGGGAGCAATACCTACGAGCAGTACTTC	CATTGSNTYEQYF
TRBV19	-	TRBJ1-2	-	TGTGCCAGCCTAGACTTATGGGGTGGCTACACCTTC	CASLDLWGGYTF
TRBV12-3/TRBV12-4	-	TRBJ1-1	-	TGTGCCAGCTACCCCCTCGGGACGGGCGCTTTCTTT	CASYPLGTGAFF
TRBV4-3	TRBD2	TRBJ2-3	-	TGCGCCAGCAGCCAAGGCACTAGCGGATTCACAGATACGCAGTATTTT	CASSQGTSGFTDTQYF
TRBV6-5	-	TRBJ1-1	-	TGTGCCAGCAGTTACAGCAGGGGCACTGAAGCTTTCTTT	CASSYSRGTEAFF
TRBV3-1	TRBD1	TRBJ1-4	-	TGTGCCAGCAGCCCTCCGGGACAGGGTGGCGAAAAACTGTTTTTT	CASSPPGQGGEKLFF
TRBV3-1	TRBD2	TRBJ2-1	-	TGTGCCAGCAGCCAAGTCGGCAGTTCTAGCGGGATAAATGAGCAGTTCTTC	CASSQVGSSSGINEQFF
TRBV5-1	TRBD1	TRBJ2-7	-	TGCGCCAGCAGCACCTTGACAGGGAACTACGAGCAGTACTTC	CASSTLTGNYEQYF
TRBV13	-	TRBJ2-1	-	TGTGCCAGCAGCCCTTCCAAGGGGCGGGAAAGAAATGAGCAGTTCTTC	CASSPSKGRERNEQFF
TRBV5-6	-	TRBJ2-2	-	TGTGCCATGCACAGGGGGGGAGGCACCGGGGAGCTGTTTTTT	CAMHRGGGTGELFF
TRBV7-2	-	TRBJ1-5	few	TGTGCCAGCAGCTTAGCGGCGGGTCAGCCCCAGCATTTT	CASSLAAGQPQHF
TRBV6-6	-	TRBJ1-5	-	TGTGCCAGCAGTCCGCCCTACAGGGTGAGCAATCAGCCCCAGCATTTT	CASSPPYRVSNQPQHF
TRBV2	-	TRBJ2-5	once	TGTGCCAGCAGTGAAAGGGCCAAGACCCAGTACTTC	CASSERAKTQYF
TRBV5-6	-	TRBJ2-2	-	TGTGCCAGCAGCAAGGGACAGAACACCGGGGAGCTGTTTTTT	CASSKGQNTGELFF
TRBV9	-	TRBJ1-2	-	TGTGCCAGCAGCGTGGCGATACAGGACCACTATGGCTACACCTTC	CASSVAIQDHYGYTF
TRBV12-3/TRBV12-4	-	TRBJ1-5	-	TGTGCCAGCACCGGTGACGGGATCCGGTATCAGCCCCAGCATTTT	CASTGDGIRYQPQHF
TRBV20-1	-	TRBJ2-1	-	TGCAGTGCTAGAGGCGGACCAACCTACAATGAGCAGTTCTTC	CSARGGPTYNEQFF
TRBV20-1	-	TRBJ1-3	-	TGCAGTGCTGGCCTCCTAGGATCTGGAAACACCATATATTTT	CSAGLLGSGNTIYF
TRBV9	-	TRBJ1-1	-	TGTGCCAGCAGCGTAGCGCACTTCACTGAAGCTTTCTTT	CASSVAHFTEAFF
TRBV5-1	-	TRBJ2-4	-	TGCGCCAGCAGACAAGGCCCCGGGACTCCCAGAAAAAACATTCAGTACTTC	CASRQGPGTPRKNIQYF
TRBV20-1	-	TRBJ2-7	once	TGCAGTGCTAGGGGCACAAGCTCCTACGAGCAGTACTTC	CSARGTSSYEQYF
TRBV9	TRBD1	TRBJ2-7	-	TGTGCCAGCAGCGTAGGAGGGACAGGGGGCTACGAGCAGTACTTC	CASSVGGTGGYEQYF
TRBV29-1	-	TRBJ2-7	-	TGCAGCGCTACAGGGCAGCAGACCTACGAGCAGTACTTC	CSATGQQTYEQYF
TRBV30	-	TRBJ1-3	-	TGTGCCCGGAGATCCGGGGGAAGAAACACCATATATTTT	CARRSGGRNTIYF
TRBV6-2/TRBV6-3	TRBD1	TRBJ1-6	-	TGTGCCAGCAGAGACCCGGGACAGAAGTTTAATTCACCCCTCCACTTT	CASRDPGQKFNSPLHF
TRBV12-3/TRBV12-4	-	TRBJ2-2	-	TGTGCCAGCAGTATATTTACAGGGTCCACCGGGGAGCTGTTTTTT	CASSIFTGSTGELFF
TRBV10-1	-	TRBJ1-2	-	TGCGCCAGCAGTGAGCGCGGCTACACCTTC	CASSERGYTF
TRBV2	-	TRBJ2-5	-	TGTGCCAGCAGTGACCAGTTCCAAGAGACCCAGTACTTC	CASSDQFQETQYF
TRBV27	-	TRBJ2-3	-	TGTGCCAGCAAACTAATGGACAGCACAGATACGCAGTATTTT	CASKLMDSTDTQYF
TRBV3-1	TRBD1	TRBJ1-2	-	TGTGCCAGCAGTAGACAGGGGCGCGATGGCTACACCTTC	CASSRQGRDGYTF
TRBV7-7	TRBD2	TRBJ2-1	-	TGTGCCAGCAGTCGAGCGGGGGACACCTACAATGAGCAGTTCTTC	CASSRAGDTYNEQFF
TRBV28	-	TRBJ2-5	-	TGTGCCAGCAGTCAGTACCAAGAGACCCAGTACTTC	CASSQYQETQYF
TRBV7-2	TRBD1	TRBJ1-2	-	TGTGCCAGCAGCTCCTCTGGGACAGGGTACTATGGCTACACCTTC	CASSSSGTGYYGYTF
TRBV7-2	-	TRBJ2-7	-	TGTGCCAGCAGCTTAGCGGGGATTTCCTACGAGCAGTACTTC	CASSLAGISYEQYF
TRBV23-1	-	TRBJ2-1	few	TGCGCCAGCAGTCAACCAGGAGGAACCTTC	CASSQPGGTF
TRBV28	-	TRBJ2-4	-	TGTGCCAGCAGACCCGGTCAAGCCAAAAACATTCAGTACTTC	CASRPGQAKNIQYF
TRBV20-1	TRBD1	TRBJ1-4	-	TGCAGTGCTAGTAACACCGGGACAGGGGAGGAAAAACTGTTTTTT	CSASNTGTGEEKLFF
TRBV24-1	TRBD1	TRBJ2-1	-	TGTGCCACCAGCCGTGGACAGGGAACTTACAATGAGCAGTTCTTC	CATSRGQGTYNEQFF
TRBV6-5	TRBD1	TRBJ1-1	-	TGTGCCAGCACCTACTTCCCGGGACAGCGGATGAACACTGAAGCTTTCTTT	CASTYFPGQRMNTEAFF
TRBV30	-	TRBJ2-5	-	TGTGCCTGGAGTTTTGGACGGTCCGGGGAAGAGACCCAGTACTTC	CAWSFGRSGEETQYF
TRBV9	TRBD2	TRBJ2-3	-	TGTGCCAGCAGCCCGGGACTAGCGGGTCCCACAGATACGCAGTATTTT	CASSPGLAGPTDTQYF
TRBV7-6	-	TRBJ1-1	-	TGTGCCAGCAGCTTGTGGGCAGGGACCGACACTGAAGCTTTCTTT	CASSLWAGTDTEAFF
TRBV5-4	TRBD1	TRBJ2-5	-	TGTGCCAGCAGCTTGGGACAGGGCTTGTACCAAGAGACCCAGTACTTC	CASSLGQGLYQETQYF